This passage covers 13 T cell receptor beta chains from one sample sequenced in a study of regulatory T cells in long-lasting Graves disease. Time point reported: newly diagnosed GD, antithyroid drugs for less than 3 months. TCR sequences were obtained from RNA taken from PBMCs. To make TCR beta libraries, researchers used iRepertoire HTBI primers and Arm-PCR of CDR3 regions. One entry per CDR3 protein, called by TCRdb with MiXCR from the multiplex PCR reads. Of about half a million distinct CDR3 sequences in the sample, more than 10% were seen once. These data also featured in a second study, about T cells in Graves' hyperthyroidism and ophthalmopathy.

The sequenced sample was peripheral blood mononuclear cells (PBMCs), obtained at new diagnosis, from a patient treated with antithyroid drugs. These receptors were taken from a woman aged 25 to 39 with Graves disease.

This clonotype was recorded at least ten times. The CDR3 bases are TGTGCCAGCAGTGGGGGCTTGGAGATTAACACCGGGGAGCTGTTTTTT. Protein: CASSGGLEINTGELFF. This chain joins TRBV27 and TRBJ2-2, with D perhaps matching TRBD1 (6 bases). The CDR3 is 16 amino acids. In germline, CDR1 is MNHEY, CDR2 SMNVEV (reference sequence). The V and J ends lost 5 bases and 2 bases respectively, with 15 bases between them.

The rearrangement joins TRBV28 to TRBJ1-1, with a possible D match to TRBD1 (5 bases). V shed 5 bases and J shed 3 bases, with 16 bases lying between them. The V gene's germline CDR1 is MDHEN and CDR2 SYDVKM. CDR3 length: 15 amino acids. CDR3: CASSPPMGEYTEAFF. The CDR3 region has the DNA TGTGCCAGCAGTCCGCCCATGGGGGAATACACTGAAGCTTTCTTT.

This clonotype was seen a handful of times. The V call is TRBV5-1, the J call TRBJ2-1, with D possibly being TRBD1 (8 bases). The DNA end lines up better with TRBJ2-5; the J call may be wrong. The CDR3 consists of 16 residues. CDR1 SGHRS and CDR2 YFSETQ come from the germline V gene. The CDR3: CASSRFLTGEGETQYF. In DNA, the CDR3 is TGCGCCAGCAGTCGTTTCTTGACAGGGGAGGGGGAGACCCAGTACTTC.

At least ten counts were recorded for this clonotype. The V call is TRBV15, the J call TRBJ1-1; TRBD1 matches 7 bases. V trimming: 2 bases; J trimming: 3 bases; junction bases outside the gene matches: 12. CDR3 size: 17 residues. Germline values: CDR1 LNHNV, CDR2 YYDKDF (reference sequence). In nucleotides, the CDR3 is TGTGCCACCAGCAGATTCACAGGGGCCCGGCTGGACACTGAAGCTTTCTTT. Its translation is CATSRFTGARLDTEAFF.

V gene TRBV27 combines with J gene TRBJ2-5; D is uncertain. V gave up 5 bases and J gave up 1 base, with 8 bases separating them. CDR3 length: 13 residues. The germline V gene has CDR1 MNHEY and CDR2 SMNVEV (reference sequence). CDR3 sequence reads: CASSPQLQETQYF. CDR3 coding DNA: TGTGCCAGCAGTCCACAACTCCAAGAGACCCAGTACTTC.

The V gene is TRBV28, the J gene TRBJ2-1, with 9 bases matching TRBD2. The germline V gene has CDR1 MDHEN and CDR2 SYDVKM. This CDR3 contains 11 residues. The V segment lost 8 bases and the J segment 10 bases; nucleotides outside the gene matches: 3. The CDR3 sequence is CASGTSREQFF. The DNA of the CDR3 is TGTGCCAGCGGGACTAGCCGCGAGCAGTTCTTC.

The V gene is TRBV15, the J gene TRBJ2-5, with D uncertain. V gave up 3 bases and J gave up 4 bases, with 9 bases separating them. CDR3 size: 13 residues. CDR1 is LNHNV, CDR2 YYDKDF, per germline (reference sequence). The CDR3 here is CATSSRLGETQYF. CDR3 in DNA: TGTGCCACCAGCAGCCGACTGGGAGAGACCCAGTACTTC.

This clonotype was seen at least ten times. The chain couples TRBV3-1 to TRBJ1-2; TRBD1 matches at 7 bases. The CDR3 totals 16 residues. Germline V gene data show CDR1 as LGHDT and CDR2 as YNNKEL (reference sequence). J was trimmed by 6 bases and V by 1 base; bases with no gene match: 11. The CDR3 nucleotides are TGTGCCAGCAGCCAAGGCTGGGAAAGGGGGCAGAATGGCTACACCTTC. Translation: CASSQGWERGQNGYTF.

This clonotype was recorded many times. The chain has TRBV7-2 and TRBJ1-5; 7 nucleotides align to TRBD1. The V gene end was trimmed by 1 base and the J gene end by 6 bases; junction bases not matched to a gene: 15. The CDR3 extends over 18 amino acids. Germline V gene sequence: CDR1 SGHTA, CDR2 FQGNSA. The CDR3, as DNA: TGTGCCAGCAGCTTAGGCGCCGGAGCAGGGGGAGGGCCTCAGCCCCAGCATTTT. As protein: CASSLGAGAGGGPQPQHF.

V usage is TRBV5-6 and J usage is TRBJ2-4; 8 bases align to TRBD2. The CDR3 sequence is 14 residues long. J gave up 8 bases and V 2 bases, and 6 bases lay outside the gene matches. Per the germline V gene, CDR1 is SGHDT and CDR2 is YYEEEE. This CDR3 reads CASSFYSGIDIQYF. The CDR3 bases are TGTGCCAGCAGCTTCTATAGCGGGATTGACATTCAGTACTTC.

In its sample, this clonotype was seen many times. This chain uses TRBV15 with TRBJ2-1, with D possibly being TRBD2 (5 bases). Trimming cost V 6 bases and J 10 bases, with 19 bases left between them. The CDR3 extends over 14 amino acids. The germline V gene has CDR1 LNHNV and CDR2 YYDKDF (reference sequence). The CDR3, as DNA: TGTGCCACCAGTGTAGGGAGACGGGGAAGGGAGCAGTTCTTC. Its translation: CATSVGRRGREQFF.

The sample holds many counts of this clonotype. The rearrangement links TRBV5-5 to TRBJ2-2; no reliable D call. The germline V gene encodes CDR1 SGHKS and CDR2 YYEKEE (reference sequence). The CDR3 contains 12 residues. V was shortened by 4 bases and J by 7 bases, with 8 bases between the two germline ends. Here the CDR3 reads CASSSSVGELFF. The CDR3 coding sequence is TGTGCCAGCAGCAGTAGTGTCGGGGAGCTGTTTTTT.

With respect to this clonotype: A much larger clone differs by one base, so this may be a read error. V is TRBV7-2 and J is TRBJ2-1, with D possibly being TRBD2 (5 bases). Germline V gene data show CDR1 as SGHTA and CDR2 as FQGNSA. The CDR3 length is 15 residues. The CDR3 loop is CDSSLEGKTYNEQFF. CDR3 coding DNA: TGTGACAGCAGCTTAGAGGGAAAAACCTACAATGAGCAGTTCTTC.